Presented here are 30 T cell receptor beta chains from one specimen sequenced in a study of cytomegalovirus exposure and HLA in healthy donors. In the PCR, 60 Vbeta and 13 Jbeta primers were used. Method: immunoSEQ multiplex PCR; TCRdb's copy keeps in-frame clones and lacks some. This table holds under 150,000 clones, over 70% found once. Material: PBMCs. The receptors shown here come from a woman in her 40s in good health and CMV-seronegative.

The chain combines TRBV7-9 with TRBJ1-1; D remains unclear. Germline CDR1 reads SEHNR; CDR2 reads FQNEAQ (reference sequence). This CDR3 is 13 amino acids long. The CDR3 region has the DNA TGTGATAGGGTACTGAGGGAGAGCACTGAAGCTTTCTTT. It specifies CDRVLRESTEAFF.

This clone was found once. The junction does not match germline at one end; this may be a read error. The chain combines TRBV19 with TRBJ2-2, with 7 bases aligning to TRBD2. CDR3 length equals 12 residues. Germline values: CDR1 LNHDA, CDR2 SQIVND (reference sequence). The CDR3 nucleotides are TGTGCCAGTAGAGACCAACCGGGGGGGCTGTTTTTT. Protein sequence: CASRDQPGGLFF.

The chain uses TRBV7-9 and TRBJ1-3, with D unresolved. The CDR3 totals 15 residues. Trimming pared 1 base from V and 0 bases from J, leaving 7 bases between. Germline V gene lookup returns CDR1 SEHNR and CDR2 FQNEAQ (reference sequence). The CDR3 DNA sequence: TGTGCCAGCAGCTTAGAAGGGAGCTCTGGAAACACCATATATTTT. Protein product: CASSLEGSSGNTIYF.

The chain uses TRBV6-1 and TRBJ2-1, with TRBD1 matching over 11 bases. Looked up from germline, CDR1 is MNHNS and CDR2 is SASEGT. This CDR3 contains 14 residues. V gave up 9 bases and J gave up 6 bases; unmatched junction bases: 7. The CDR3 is CARLGQGGVNEQFF. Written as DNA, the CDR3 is TGTGCCAGACTGGGACAGGGGGGAGTCAATGAGCAGTTCTTC.

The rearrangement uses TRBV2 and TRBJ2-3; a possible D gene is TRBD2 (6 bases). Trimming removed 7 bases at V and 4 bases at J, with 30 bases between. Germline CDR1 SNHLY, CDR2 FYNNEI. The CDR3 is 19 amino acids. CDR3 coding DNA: TGTGCCAGCATGCCGGGACTTTGGAGTCCTTGGGGGTCTTCAGATACGCAGTATTTT. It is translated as CASMPGLWSPWGSSDTQYF.

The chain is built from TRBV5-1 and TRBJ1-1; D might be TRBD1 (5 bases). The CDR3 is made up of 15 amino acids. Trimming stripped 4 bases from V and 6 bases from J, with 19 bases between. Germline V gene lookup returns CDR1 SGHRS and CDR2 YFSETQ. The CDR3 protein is CASSLPPFSGAEAFF. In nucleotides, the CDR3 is TGCGCCAGCAGCCTTCCCCCATTCTCGGGGGCTGAAGCTTTCTTT.

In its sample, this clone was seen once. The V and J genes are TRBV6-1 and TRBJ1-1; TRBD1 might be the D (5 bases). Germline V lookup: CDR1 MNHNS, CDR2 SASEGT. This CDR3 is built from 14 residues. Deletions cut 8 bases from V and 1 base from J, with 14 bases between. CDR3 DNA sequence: TGTGCCAGCGGCAATTGGGGCGCGAACACTGAAGCTTTCTTT. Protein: CASGNWGANTEAFF.

CDR3 nucleotide sequence: TGTGCCAGCAGCCCCCGGACAGGAGTTTTCTACGAGCAGTACTTC. It specifies CASSPRTGVFYEQYF. V and J are TRBV9 and TRBJ2-7; the match to TRBD1 covers 7 bases. This CDR3 contains 15 residues. CDR1 is SGDLS, CDR2 YYNGEE, per germline. The ends lost 4 bases at V and 3 bases at J; junction bases unmatched: 10.

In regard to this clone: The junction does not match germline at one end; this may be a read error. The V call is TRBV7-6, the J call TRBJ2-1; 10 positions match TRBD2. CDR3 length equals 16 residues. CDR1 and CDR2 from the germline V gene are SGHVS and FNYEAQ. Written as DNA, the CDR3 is TGTGTCAGCAGCTTATTAGCGGGAGGCACCTACAATGAGCAGTTCTTC. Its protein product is CVSSLLAGGTYNEQFF.

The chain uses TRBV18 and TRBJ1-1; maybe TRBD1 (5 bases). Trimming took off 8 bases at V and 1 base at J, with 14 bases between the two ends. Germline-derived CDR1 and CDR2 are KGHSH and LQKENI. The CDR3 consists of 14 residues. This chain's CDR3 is CASEPGGTNTEAFF. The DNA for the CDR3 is TGTGCCAGCGAACCTGGAGGGACGAACACTGAAGCTTTCTTT. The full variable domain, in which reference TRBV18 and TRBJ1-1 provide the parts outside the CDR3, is NAGVMQNPRHLVRRRGQEARLRCSPMKGHSHVYWYRQLPEEGLKFMVYLQKENIIDESGMPKERFSAEFPKEGPSILRIQQVVRGDSAAYFCASEPGGTNTEAFFGQGTRLTVV.

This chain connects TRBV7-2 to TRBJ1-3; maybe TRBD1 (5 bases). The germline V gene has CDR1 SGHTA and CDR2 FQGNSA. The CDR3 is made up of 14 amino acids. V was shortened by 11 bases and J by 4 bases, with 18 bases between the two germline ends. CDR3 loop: CAWQAGSAGNTIYF. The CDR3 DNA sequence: TGTGCCTGGCAAGCAGGGTCTGCGGGAAACACCATATATTTT.

CDR3 amino acids: CSVEDLAGGNYEQYF. CDR3 coding DNA: TGCAGCGTTGAAGATCTAGCGGGGGGGAATTACGAGCAGTACTTC. V and J are TRBV29-1 and TRBJ2-7, with 12 positions matching TRBD2. J lost 4 bases, V lost 0 bases, and 4 bases had no gene match. CDR1 and CDR2 from the germline V gene are SQVTM and ANQGSEA. The CDR3 has 15 residues.

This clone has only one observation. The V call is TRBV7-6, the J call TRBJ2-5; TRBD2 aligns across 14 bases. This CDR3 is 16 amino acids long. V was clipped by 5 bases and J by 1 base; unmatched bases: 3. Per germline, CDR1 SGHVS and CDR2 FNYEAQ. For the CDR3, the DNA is TGTGCCAGCAGCCAGACTAGCGGGGGGGCCCAAGAGACCCAGTACTTC. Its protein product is CASSQTSGGAQETQYF.

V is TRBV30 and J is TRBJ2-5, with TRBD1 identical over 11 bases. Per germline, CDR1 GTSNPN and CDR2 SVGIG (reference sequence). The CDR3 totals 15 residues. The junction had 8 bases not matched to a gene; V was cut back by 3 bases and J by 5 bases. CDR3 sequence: CAWRADRGRRETQYF. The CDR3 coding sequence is TGTGCCTGGAGGGCGGACAGGGGGCGGAGGGAGACCCAGTACTTC. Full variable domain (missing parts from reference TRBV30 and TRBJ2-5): SQTIHQWPATLVQPVGSPLSLECTVEGTSNPNLYWYRQAAGRGLQLLFYSVGIGQISSEVPQNLSASRPQDRQFILSSKKLLLSDSGFYLCAWRADRGRRETQYFGPGTRLLVL.

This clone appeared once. In nucleotides, the CDR3 is TGTGCCACAGGACTAGCGGGAGACATTCAGTACTTC. Its translation: CATGLAGDIQYF. The V gene is TRBV7-9, the J gene TRBJ2-4; 13 nucleotides align to TRBD2. The CDR3 contains 12 residues. V shed 10 bases and J 8 bases; nucleotides not matched to a gene: 2. CDR1 SEHNR and CDR2 FQNEAQ come from the germline V gene (reference sequence).

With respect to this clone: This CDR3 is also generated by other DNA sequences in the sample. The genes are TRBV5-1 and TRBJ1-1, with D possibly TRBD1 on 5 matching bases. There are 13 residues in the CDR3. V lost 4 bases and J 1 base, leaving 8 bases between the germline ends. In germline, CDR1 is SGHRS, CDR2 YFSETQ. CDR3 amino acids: CASSLTGNTEAFF. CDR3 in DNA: TGCGCCAGCAGCCTAACAGGGAACACTGAAGCTTTCTTT.

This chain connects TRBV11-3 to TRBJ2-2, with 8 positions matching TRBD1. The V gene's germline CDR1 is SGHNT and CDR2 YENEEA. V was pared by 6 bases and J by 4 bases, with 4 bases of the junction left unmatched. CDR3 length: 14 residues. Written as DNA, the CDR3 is TGTGCCAGCAGTTCCGACAGGGGCACCGGGGAGCTGTTTTTT. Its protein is CASSSDRGTGELFF.

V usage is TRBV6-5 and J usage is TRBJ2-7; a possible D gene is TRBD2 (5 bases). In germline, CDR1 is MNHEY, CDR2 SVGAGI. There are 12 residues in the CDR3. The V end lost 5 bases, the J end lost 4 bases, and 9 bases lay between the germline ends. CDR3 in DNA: TGTGCCAGCAGTGCTACGGGATACGAGCAGTACTTC. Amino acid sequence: CASSATGYEQYF.

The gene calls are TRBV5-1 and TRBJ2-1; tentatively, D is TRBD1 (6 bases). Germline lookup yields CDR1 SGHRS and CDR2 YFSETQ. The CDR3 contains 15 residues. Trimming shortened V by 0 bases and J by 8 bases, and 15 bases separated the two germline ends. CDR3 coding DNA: TGCGCCAGCAGCTTGGGAGGACAGAGGTTGGATGAGCAGTTCTTC. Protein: CASSLGGQRLDEQFF. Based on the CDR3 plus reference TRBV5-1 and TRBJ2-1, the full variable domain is KAGVTQTPRYLIKTRGQQVTLSCSPISGHRSVSWYQQTPGQGLQFLFEYFSETQRNKGNFPGRFSGRQFSNSRSEMNVSTLELGDSALYLCASSLGGQRLDEQFFGPGTRLTVL.

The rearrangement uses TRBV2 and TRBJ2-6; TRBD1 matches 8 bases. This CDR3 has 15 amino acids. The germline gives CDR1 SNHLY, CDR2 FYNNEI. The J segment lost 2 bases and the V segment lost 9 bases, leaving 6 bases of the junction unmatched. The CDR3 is CARETQGAGANVLTF. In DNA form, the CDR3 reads TGTGCCAGGGAGACACAGGGGGCTGGGGCCAACGTCCTGACTTTC. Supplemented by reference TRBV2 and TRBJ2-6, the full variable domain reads EPEVTQTPSHQVTQMGQEVILRCVPISNHLYFYWYRQILGQKVEFLVSFYNNEISEKSEIFDDQFSVERPDGSNFTLKIRSTKLEDSAMYFCARETQGAGANVLTFGAGSRLTVL.

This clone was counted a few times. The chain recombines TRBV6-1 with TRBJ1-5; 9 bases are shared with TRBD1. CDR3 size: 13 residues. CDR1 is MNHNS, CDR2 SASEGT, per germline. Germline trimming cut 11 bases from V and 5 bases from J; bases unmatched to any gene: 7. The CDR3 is CACTGTGYQPQHF. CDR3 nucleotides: TGTGCCTGCACCGGGACAGGGTATCAGCCCCAGCATTTT.

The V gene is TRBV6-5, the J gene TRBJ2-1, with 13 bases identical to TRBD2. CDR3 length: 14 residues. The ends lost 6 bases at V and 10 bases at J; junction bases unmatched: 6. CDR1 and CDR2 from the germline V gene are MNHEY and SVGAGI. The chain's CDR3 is CASRGTSGKNEQFF. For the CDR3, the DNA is TGTGCCAGCAGGGGGACTAGCGGGAAGAACGAGCAGTTCTTC.

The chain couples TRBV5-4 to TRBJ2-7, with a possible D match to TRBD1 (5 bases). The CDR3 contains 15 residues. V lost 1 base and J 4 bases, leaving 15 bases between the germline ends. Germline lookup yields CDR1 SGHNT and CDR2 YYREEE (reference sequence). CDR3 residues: CASSLTQGLLYEQYF. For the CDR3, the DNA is TGTGCCAGCAGCTTGACTCAGGGCCTTCTTTACGAGCAGTACTTC.

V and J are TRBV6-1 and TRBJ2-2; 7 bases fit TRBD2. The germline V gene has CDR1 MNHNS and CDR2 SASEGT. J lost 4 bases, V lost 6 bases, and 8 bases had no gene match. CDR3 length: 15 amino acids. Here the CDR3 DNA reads TGTGCCAGCAGGGAACGGGGGGACGGCACCGGGGAGCTGTTTTTT. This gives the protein CASRERGDGTGELFF.

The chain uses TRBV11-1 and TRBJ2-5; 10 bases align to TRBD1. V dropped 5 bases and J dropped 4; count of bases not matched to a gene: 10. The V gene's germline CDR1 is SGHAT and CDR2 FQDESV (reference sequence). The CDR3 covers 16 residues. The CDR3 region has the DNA TGTGCCAGCAGCATCCCCGGACAGGGGGTCTTAGAGACCCAGTACTTC. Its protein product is CASSIPGQGVLETQYF. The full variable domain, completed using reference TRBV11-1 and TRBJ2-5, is EAEVAQSPRYKITEKSQAVAFWCDPISGHATLYWYRQILGQGPELLVQFQDESVVDDSQLPKDRFSAERLKGVDSTLKIQPAELGDSAMYLCASSIPGQGVLETQYFGPGTRLLVL.

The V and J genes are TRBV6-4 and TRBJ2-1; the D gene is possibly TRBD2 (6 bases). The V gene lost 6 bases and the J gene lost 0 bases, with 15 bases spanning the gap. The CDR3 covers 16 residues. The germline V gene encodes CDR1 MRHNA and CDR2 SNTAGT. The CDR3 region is CASSKWAGSSYNEQFF. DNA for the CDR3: TGTGCCAGCAGCAAATGGGCGGGGAGCTCCTACAATGAGCAGTTCTTC.

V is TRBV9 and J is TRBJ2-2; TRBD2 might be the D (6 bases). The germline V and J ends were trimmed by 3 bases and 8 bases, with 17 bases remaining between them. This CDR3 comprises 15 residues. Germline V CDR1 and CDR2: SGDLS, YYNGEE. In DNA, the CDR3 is TGTGCCAGCAGCGGGACCCGGGGACTTCCAGGGGAGCTGTTTTTT. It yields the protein CASSGTRGLPGELFF.

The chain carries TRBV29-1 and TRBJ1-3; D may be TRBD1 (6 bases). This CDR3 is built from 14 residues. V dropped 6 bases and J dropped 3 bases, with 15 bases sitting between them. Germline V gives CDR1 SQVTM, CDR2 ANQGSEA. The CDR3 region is CSVQQGLFGNTIYF. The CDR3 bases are TGCAGCGTCCAACAGGGTTTGTTTGGAAACACCATATATTTT.

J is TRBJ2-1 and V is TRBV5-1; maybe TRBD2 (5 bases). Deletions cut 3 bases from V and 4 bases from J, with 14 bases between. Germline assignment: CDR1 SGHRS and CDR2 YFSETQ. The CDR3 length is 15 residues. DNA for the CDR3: TGCGCCAGCAGCTCACGGGATTTTCTATACAATGAGCAGTTCTTC. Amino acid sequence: CASSSRDFLYNEQFF.

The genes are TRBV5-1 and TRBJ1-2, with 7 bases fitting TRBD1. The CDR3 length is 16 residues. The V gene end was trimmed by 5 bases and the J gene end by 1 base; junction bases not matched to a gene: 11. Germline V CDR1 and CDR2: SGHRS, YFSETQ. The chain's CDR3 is CASRGGQNLNNYGYTF. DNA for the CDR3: TGCGCCAGCAGGGGGGGACAGAATCTAAATAACTATGGCTACACCTTC.